This entry concerns a single T cell receptor (beta chain). V dropped 1 base and J dropped 5 bases, with 4 bases sitting between them. Per germline, CDR1 SGHNT and CDR2 YYREEE (reference sequence). The CDR3 contains 11 residues. This entry belongs to a study of T cell changes during pregnancy in multiple sclerosis. Only in-frame clones appear in the TCRdb table, and some are missing; sequencing was by immunoSEQ multiplex PCR. The sample yields tens of thousands of clones, over 85% seen once. This specimen was CD8+ T cells from peripheral blood mononuclear cells, taken in the third trimester of pregnancy. The V gene is TRBV5-4, the J gene TRBJ2-7; D uncertain. The receptor comes from a female donor with multiple sclerosis, enrolled in a pregnancy study. The DNA of the CDR3 is TGTGCCAGCAGCTTGCAGGACGAGCAGTACTTC. This gives the protein CASSLQDEQYF.